The 11 T cell receptor beta chains in this list originate from one sample, sequenced in a study of TIL therapy for anti-PD-1-resistant metastatic lung cancer. The immunoSEQ assay was v3. Profiled with immunoSEQ multiplex PCR; TCRdb holds only in-frame clones, not every one. The data contain tens of thousands of clones, around 87% of them seen just once; the ten biggest clones take up just over 2.5%. Time point given: pre-treatment sample, taken before nivolumab and TIL therapy. Sequenced here: blood, sampled at baseline. All receptors derive from a person between 30 and 80 years old with non-small cell lung cancer.

Here the CDR3 reads CASSGGLAGEGYNEQFF. The CDR3 coding sequence is TGTGCCAGCAGTGGGGGACTAGCGGGAGAGGGCTACAATGAGCAGTTCTTC. This chain joins TRBV25-1 and TRBJ2-1; TRBD2 aligns across 14 bases. Trimming cost V 4 bases and J 3 bases; bases outside gene matches: 5. The germline gives CDR1 MGHDK, CDR2 SYGVNS. The CDR3 spans 17 residues.

The V gene is TRBV19, the J gene TRBJ1-1, with D maybe TRBD1 (5 bases). Germline values: CDR1 LNHDA, CDR2 SQIVND (reference sequence). V was clipped by 3 bases and J by 6 bases, with 23 bases between them. CDR3 length: 17 residues. The CDR3 DNA follows: TGTGCCAGTAGTATCCCACCGGGTTTGCAGGGAGGGGCTGAAGCTTTCTTT. It specifies CASSIPPGLQGGAEAFF.

The chain couples TRBV7-3 to TRBJ1-2, with 9 bases identical to TRBD1. The length of the CDR3 is 14 residues. The germline V gene encodes CDR1 SGHTA and CDR2 FQGTGA. V lost 5 bases and J lost 6; bases outside the gene matches: 7. The CDR3 sequence is CASSPGQGRDGYTF. DNA for the CDR3: TGTGCCAGCAGCCCCGGACAGGGGAGGGATGGCTACACCTTC.

The chain joins TRBV28 to TRBJ1-5; TRBD1 aligns across 9 bases. The germline V gene has CDR1 MDHEN and CDR2 SYDVKM. V was clipped by 4 bases and J by 4 bases; unmatched bases: 5. The CDR3 has 15 amino acids. The DNA for the CDR3 is TGTGCCAGCAGTTCTGAACAGGGGGCAAATCAGCCCCAGCATTTT. Encoded protein: CASSSEQGANQPQHF.

V usage is TRBV3-1 (or the pseudogene TRBV3-2) and J usage is TRBJ2-1; no clear D gene. This CDR3 has 16 residues. V lost 0 bases and J 6 bases, leaving 15 bases between the germline ends. Germline CDR1 LGHDT, CDR2 YNNKEL (reference sequence). CDR3 sequence: CASSQETIHGPNEQFF. CDR3 DNA sequence: TGTGCCAGCAGCCAAGAGACGATCCACGGACCCAATGAGCAGTTCTTC.

Only a few counts were recorded for this clone. The rearrangement links TRBV2 to TRBJ1-1, with D hard to call. The CDR3 is 14 residues long. In germline, CDR1 is SNHLY, CDR2 FYNNEI. V was pared by 6 bases and J by 1 base, with 12 bases between. The CDR3 DNA follows: TGTGCCAGCAGCATCCTGGGAGGGAACACTGAAGCTTTCTTT. Translation: CASSILGGNTEAFF.

This clone has only a few counts. This chain connects TRBV28 to TRBJ1-2; the D gene is possibly TRBD1 (5 bases). The CDR3 totals 12 residues. Deletions cut 2 bases from V and 6 bases from J, with 7 bases between. CDR1 is MDHEN, CDR2 SYDVKM, per germline. The CDR3 reads CASSLGGNGYTF. CDR3 DNA: TGTGCCAGCAGTTTAGGGGGAAATGGCTACACCTTC.

CDR3 protein: CAWRGRGITSSYGYTF. The CDR3 DNA is TGTGCCTGGAGAGGCAGGGGAATAACATCTAGCTATGGCTACACCTTC. This sequence joins TRBV30 and TRBJ1-2; tentative D call: TRBD1 (6 bases). The CDR3 runs 16 residues. CDR1 is GTSNPN, CDR2 SVGIG, per germline (reference sequence). The germline V and J ends were trimmed by 3 bases and 4 bases, with 21 bases remaining between them.

This sequence joins TRBV27 and TRBJ1-6, with D possibly being TRBD1 (5 bases). Trimming shortened V by 5 bases and J by 7 bases, and 12 bases separated the two germline ends. This CDR3 region has 14 residues. Germline V CDR1 and CDR2: MNHEY, SMNVEV (reference sequence). In nucleotides, the CDR3 is TGTGCCAGCAGTGTGGCAGGGAGAAATTCACCCCTCCACTTT. The encoded protein is CASSVAGRNSPLHF.

V gene TRBV3-1 (or the pseudogene TRBV3-2) combines with J gene TRBJ1-5; D unclear. Between the trimmed V and J ends, which lost 4 bases and 7 bases, there was a span of 17 bases. The CDR3 runs to 15 residues. Germline values: CDR1 LGHDT, CDR2 YNNKEL (reference sequence). This chain's CDR3 is CASSRAGISGQPQHF. CDR3 DNA: TGTGCCAGCAGCCGAGCCGGGATTTCGGGGCAGCCCCAGCATTTT.

The chain uses TRBV7-9 and TRBJ1-2; D gene unclear. CDR1 is SEHNR, CDR2 FQNEAQ, per germline (reference sequence). The CDR3 runs 12 residues. The V gene lost 5 bases and the J gene lost 6 bases, with 10 bases spanning the gap. The CDR3 loop reads CASSPDFDGYTF. The CDR3 DNA is TGTGCCAGCAGCCCCGACTTTGATGGCTACACCTTC.